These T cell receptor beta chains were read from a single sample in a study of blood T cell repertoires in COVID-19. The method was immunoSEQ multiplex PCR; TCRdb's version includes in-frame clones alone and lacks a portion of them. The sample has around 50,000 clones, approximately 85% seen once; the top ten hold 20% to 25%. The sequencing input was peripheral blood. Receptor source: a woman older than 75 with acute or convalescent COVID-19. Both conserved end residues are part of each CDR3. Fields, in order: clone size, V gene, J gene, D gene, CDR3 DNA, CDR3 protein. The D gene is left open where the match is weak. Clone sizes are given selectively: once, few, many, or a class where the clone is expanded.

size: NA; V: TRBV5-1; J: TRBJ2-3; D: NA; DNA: TGCGCCAGCAGCTTGGCCATTTCAGATACGCAGTATTTT; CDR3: CASSLAISDTQYF
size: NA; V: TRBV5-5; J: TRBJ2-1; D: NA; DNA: TGTGCCAGCAGCTTGCAGGCTGGCTCCTACAATGAGCAGTTCTTC; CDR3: CASSLQAGSYNEQFF
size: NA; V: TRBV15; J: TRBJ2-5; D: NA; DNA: TGTGCCACCAGCAGAGAACAGCTGCAGCATTTTGAGACCCAGTACTTC; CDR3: CATSREQLQHFETQYF
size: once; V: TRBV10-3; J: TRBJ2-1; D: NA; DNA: TGTGCCATCAGTGCGAGCGAGTCCTACAATGAGCAGTTCTTC; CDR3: CAISASESYNEQFF
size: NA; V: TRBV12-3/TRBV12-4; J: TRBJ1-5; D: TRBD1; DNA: TGTGCCAGCGGACCGACAGGGCAGCAGCCCCAGCATTTT; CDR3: CASGPTGQQPQHF
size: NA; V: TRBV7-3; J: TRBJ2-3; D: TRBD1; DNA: TGTGCCAGCAGCTTACGGACAGGGGGAATGACAGATACGCAGTATTTT; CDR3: CASSLRTGGMTDTQYF
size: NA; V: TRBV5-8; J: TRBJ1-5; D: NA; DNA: TGTGCCAGCAGTCTTGGGGTGGGAGGAGGCTGGCAGCCCCAGCATTTT; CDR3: CASSLGVGGGWQPQHF
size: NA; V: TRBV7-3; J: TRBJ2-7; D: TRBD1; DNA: TGTGCCAGCAGCCAGACTTCGACAGGGTCTAACAAGCAGTACTTC; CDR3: CASSQTSTGSNKQYF
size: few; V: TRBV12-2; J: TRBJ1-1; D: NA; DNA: TGTGCAAGTCGCTTAGGGAATGACAAAAACACTGAAGCTTTCTTT; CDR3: CASRLGNDKNTEAFF
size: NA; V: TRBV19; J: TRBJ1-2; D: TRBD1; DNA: TGTGCCAGTAGTAGGACACAGGGGGAGGATGGCTACACCTTC; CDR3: CASSRTQGEDGYTF
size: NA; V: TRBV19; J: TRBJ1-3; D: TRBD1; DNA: TGTGCCAGTGTCCCCGACAGGGGATCTGGAAACACCATATATTTT; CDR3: CASVPDRGSGNTIYF
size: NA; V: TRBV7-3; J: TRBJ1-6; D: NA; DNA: TGTGCCAGCAGCCCCGGGGAAAATTCACCCCTCCACTTT; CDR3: CASSPGENSPLHF
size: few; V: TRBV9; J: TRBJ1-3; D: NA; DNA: TGTGCCAGCAGCGTTGAGTCCCGGGACACCATATATTTT; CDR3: CASSVESRDTIYF
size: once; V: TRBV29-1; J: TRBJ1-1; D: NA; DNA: TGCAGCGTTGGACAGCAAAACACTGAAGCTTTCTTT; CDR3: CSVGQQNTEAFF
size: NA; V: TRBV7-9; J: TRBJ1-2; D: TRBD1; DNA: TGTGCCAGCAGCCTTGGACAGGGGGCTTTGTATGGCTACACCTTC; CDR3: CASSLGQGALYGYTF
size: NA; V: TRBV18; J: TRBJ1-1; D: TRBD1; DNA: TGTGCCAGCTCACCGCCTTGGGACAGGGGGAACACTGAAGCTTTCTTT; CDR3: CASSPPWDRGNTEAFF
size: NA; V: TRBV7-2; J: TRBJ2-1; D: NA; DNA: TGTGCCAGCAGCTTAATCAGGTACAATGAGCAGTTCTTC; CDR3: CASSLIRYNEQFF
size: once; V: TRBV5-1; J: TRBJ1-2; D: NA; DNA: TGCGCCAGCAGCTTGGGACCCATCGACAGAACTAACTATGGCTACACCTTC; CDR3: CASSLGPIDRTNYGYTF
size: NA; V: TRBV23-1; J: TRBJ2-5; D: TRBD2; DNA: TGCGCCAGCAGTCAGGGGACTAGCGGGGGGCAGTACCAAGAGACCCAGTACTTC; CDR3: CASSQGTSGGQYQETQYF
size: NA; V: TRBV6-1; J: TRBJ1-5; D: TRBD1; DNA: TGTGCCAGCAGTGAATTGACAGGGGCTGGGCAGCCCCAGCATTTT; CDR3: CASSELTGAGQPQHF
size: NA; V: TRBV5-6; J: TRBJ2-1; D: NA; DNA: TGTGCCAGCAGCTCGCGGACACTATATTACAATGAGCAGTTCTTC; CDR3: CASSSRTLYYNEQFF
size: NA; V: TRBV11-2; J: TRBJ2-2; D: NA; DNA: TGTGCCAGCAGCCGATCGTCAGGGGTTCTGAACACCGGGGAGCTGTTTTTT; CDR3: CASSRSSGVLNTGELFF
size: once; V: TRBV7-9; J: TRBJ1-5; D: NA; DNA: TGTGCCAGCAGCTTAGGCAGGGGAAGTAACAATCAGCCCCAGCATTTT; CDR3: CASSLGRGSNNQPQHF
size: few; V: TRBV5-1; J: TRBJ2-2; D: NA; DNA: TGCGCCAGCAGCTTGGACCGAGGTGCGAACACCGGGGAGCTGTTTTTT; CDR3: CASSLDRGANTGELFF
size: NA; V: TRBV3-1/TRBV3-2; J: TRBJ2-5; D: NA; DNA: TGTGCCAGCAGCCGGAGAAAAGAGACCCAGTACTTC; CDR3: CASSRRKETQYF
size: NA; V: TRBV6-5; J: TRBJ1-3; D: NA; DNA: TGTGCCAGCATCCAACGGGACTCTGGAAACACCATATATTTT; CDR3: CASIQRDSGNTIYF
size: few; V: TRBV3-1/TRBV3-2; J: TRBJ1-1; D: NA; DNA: TGTGCCAGCAGCCAAGATCTCCTGGGGCGCGGTGAAGCTTTCTTT; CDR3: CASSQDLLGRGEAFF
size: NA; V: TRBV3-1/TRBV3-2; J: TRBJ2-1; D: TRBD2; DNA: TGTGCCAGCAGTCTAGCGGGGGCCTCAGAGCAGTTCTTC; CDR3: CASSLAGASEQFF
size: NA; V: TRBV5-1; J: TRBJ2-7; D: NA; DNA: TGCGCCAGCAGCCAAGGACTTTACGAGCAGTACTTC; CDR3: CASSQGLYEQYF
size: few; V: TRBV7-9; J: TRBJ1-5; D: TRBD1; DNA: TGTGCCAGCAGCTTAGGGACAGGGTTGAATCAGCCCCAGCATTTT; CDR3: CASSLGTGLNQPQHF
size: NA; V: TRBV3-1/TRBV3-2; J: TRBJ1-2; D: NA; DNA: TGTGCCTGTCAAGGGGGTACCTATGGCTACACCTTC; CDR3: CACQGGTYGYTF
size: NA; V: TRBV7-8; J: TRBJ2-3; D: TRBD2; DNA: TGTGCCAGCAGCTCTCGGACTAGCGGAGGCACAGATACGCAGTATTTT; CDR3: CASSSRTSGGTDTQYF
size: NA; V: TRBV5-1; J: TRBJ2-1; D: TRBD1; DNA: TGCGCCAGCAATCCACCCGGGACAGGAGCTAATGAGCAGTTCTTC; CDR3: CASNPPGTGANEQFF
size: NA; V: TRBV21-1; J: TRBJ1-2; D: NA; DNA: TGTGCCAGCAGACCCGGACATATCCCACTCAACTATGGCTACACCTTC; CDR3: CASRPGHIPLNYGYTF
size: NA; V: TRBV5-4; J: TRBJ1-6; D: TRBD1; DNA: TGTGCCAGCAGATCCGGGACAGGGAATTCACCCCTCCACTTT; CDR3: CASRSGTGNSPLHF
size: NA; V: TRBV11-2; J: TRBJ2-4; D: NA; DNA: TGTGCCAGCAGCTTTGGGCAGCTAGCCAAAAACATTCAGTACTTC; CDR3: CASSFGQLAKNIQYF